This T cell receptor beta chain was captured by sequencing in a study of response to subunit inactivated influenza vaccine. The sample holds many counts of this clonotype. TCRdb re-called the RT-PCR reads with MiXCR, one entry per CDR3 protein. The sample shows just under 550,000 distinct CDR3 sequences, around 25% of them seen only once. This CDR3 region has 10 residues. V was shortened by 5 bases and J by 9 bases, with 8 bases between the two germline ends. Germline V gene data show CDR1 as SQVTM and CDR2 as ANQGSEA. These data also formed part of another study, on T cells expressing NK-cell markers. As that report states: Libraries used 5'RACE template switching adding universal primer site and UMIs.

The chain employs TRBV29-1 and TRBJ2-1; D is unclear. This sequence was found in a man between 45 and 60 years old who received an inactivated influenza vaccine. The source was CD4+ T cells sorted from PBMCs, collected 11 to 12 days after vaccination. CDR3 protein: CSVTGGEQFF. The DNA of the CDR3 is TGCAGCGTTACCGGCGGTGAGCAGTTCTTC.